This T cell receptor beta chain stems from a study of blood T cells in healthy people across ages (dated by TCRdb to between 2015 and 2016). With respect to the entire study: In model experiments, template switching captured about one uniquely barcoded TCR beta cDNA molecule for every two T cells. Using deep sequencing normalized with unique cDNA molecular identifiers, the study measured how TCR beta repertoire diversity changes with age. The donors were divided into four age groups: young (average around 17 years), middle-aged (approximately 39), aged (approximately 64) and long-lived (nearly 85). To avoid experimental bias, donors of different ages were randomly spread across the sequencing lanes. The study analyzed two additional independent replicas of 1 million unique cDNA reads from the same blood draw for two donors, one aged 18 to 30 and one aged 80 or older. Beyond this particular receptor, the publication reports: Donor CMV infection status was unknown, potentially confounding age-related changes in expanded clonotypes. Because profiling used bulk unsorted PBMCs, naive and antigen-experienced compartments could not be compared conclusively. Compared with the aged group, the long-lived group had more naive CD4+ T cells, fewer expanded clones and increased TCR diversity, suggesting age selection. Total diversity estimates from one million sequenced T cells were considered lower bounds and underestimates. As age increased, observed TCR beta diversity per million T cells dropped in a roughly linear way, and a significant reduction was already evident by age about 40. Observed TCR beta diversity correlated strongly with the percentage of naive T cells measured by flow cytometry.

The germline V gene (reference sequence) specifies MNHNY as CDR1 and SVGAGI as CDR2. V and J are trimmed by 5 bases and 7 bases, and the gene matches miss 12 bases of the junction. The CDR3, cysteine through phenylalanine, is 16 amino acids long. Only the CDR3 DNA stays, 48 bases, in frame from base 1. Receptor amplification or capture employed 5' RACE. The reads were generated on an Illumina HiSeq 2500. A second PCR of about 6 to 12 cycles was performed with a sample-barcoded 5' primer and a J-beta primer mix. Each TCR beta cDNA molecule received a unique molecular identifier from a template-switch 5' adaptor carrying 12 random nucleotides. At least 2.5 million CDR3-containing paired-end reads were obtained from each sample. First-strand cDNA synthesis was performed from all RNA using the Mint cDNA synthesis kit, with priming by a TRBC-specific oligonucleotide. All cDNA was treated with uracil-DNA glycosylase and then went through a first 18-cycle PCR with the universal primers M1SS and BC2_uni_R. In the paper's pipeline: Each sample was normalized by randomly selecting 1 million high-quality reads, each carrying a distinct molecular identifier. Reads with shared molecular identifiers were discarded instead of being binned into consensus sequences. MiTCR, run with a Q25 quality threshold and the strictest error-elimination algorithm, handled CDR3 identification, clonotype clustering and error correction. A nonparametric unseen species model with Euler transformation was used to estimate a lower bound on total TCR beta diversity. The public reads were reanalyzed by TCRdb: fastp trimming at Q25, MiXCR alignment, in-frame beta chains only. Rows with one shared CDR3 protein collapse into an entry with the most common genes and DNA. The V and J calls shown here were made by TCRdb, not taken from the authors' results. Across this sample there are more than 800,000 distinct CDR3 sequences, with 45% seen only once. The biggest ten clones account for around 18% of the sample.

This clonotype was observed a handful of times. Its antigen is unknown. No much larger clone exists at a distance of one base, and base qualities are not known. The donors were 40 or so Caucasian individuals from Russia, aged roughly 6 to 90 years, who were systemically healthy. Each donor gave roughly 11 milliliters of peripheral blood, drawn into EDTA-treated Vacutainer tubes. Ficoll-Paque density-gradient centrifugation was used to isolate PBMCs, with at least 7 million obtained per sample. Total RNA, at least 5.5 micrograms per sample, was extracted from PBMCs with Trizol reagent. For every donor, an aliquot of PBMCs went through flow cytometry to measure the percentages of naive CD45RAhigh/CD27high T cells.

Sequenced sample: blood. This receptor was taken from a woman aged 55-70 years in good health. The chain links TRBV6-6 with TRBJ2-1; 9 of the junction bases match TRBD2. The nucleotide sequence reads as follows: TGTGCCAGCAGTAAGAGAGCGGGAGGTTCCCAAAATGAGCAGTTCTTC. Its coded protein is CASSKRAGGSQNEQFF.